The clone carrying this T cell receptor beta chain was recorded at least ten times. Its specificity is unknown. The data originate from a study of regulatory T cells in long-lasting Graves disease. General study findings and limits: Those with persistent disease had in common more public clonotypes (around 2,700) than new patients (roughly 1,000).

Time point defined: newly diagnosed GD, antithyroid drugs for less than 3 months. The TCR library was prepared using RNA isolated from PBMCs. Construction of the TCR beta libraries employed iRepertoire HTBI primers in conjunction with Arm-PCR of CDR3 regions. Authors' methods: The identification of 62 TRBV and 11 to 15 TRBJ segments was made across samples. Each CDR3 protein is one row after TCRdb ran MiXCR on the multiplex PCR reads. The V and J calls and clone size come from TCRdb's table, not from the authors' own analysis. The data contain roughly 610,000 distinct CDR3 sequences, roughly a sixth of them singletons. Trimming stripped 5 bases from V and 9 bases from J, with 23 bases between. The germline V gene encodes CDR1 MNHEY and CDR2 SVGEGT. This CDR3 spans 16 amino acids. Separately, the same data were catalogued under a study of T cells in Graves' hyperthyroidism and ophthalmopathy. That investigation notes: HTBI primers drove first-round RT-PCR of the TCR CDR3.

The source material was peripheral blood mononuclear cells (PBMCs), sampled at new diagnosis, from a patient treated with antithyroid drugs. The chain carries TRBV6-2 or TRBV6-3 and TRBJ1-5; possible D gene TRBD1, 5 bases. This clonotype originated in a young man with Graves disease. CDR3 loop: CASSDRRDGGRGPQHF. As DNA, the CDR3 is TGTGCCAGCAGTGACCGTCGGGACGGGGGACGGGGGCCCCAGCATTTT.